This T cell receptor (beta chain) was identified in a study of blood T cell repertoires in COVID-19. Study as a whole: From the United States, Italy and Spain came samples of acute and convalescent COVID-19. The analysed material was cDNA or gDNA that came from T cells, B-cell-depleted T cells, or PBMCs.

This CDR3 is 13 amino acids long. The germline CDR1 and CDR2 sequences are SEHNR and FQNEAQ (reference sequence). J gave up 5 bases and V 4 bases, and 4 bases lay outside the gene matches. Per the original data handling: The assay estimated nucleated cells by amplifying reference gene primers. Only in-frame clones appear in the TCRdb table, and some are missing; sequencing was by immunoSEQ multiplex PCR. V and J calls and clone size follow that table, whereas D and trimming were derived from the DNA. The sample yields over 90,000 clones, 75% to 95% seen once. The sequenced material came from peripheral blood. The chain has TRBV7-9 and TRBJ2-7; TRBD1 matches at 8 bases. This clonotype was obtained from a man between 45 and 60 years old with acute or convalescent COVID-19. Here the CDR3 DNA reads TGTGCCAGCAGCTCGCCGACAGGGGACGAGCAGTACTTC. It translates to CASSSPTGDEQYF.